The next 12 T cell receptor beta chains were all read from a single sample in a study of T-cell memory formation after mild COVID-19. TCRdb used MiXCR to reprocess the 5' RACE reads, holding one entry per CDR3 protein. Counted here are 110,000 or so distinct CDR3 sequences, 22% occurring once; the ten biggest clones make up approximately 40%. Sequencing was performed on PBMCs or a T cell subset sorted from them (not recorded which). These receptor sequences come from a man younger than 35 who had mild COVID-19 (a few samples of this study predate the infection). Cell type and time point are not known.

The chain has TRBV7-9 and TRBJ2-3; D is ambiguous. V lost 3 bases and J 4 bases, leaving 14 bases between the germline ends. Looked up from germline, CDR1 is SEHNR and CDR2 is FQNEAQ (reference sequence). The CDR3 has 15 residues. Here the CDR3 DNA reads TGTGCCAGCAGCTTGACCCCCCGGCAGGCAGATACGCAGTATTTT. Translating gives CASSLTPRQADTQYF.

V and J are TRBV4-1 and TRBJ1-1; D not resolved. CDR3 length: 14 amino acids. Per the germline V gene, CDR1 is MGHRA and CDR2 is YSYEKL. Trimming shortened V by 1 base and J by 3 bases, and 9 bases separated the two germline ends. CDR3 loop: CASSQARGYTEAFF. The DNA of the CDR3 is TGCGCCAGCAGCCAAGCACGCGGCTACACTGAAGCTTTCTTT.

The CDR3 sequence: CASSVWTNTEAFF. The CDR3 nucleotides are TGTGCCAGCAGCGTCTGGACGAACACTGAAGCTTTCTTT. The J gene is TRBJ1-1, the V gene TRBV9; D not certain. The CDR3 runs to 13 residues. V lost 2 bases and J 1 base, leaving 6 bases between the germline ends. CDR1 SGDLS and CDR2 YYNGEE come from the germline V gene.

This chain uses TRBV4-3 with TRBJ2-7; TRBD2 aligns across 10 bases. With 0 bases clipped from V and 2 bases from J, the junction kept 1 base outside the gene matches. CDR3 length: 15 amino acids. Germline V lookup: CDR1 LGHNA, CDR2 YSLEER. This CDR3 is CASSQETSGAYEQYF. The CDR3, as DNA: TGCGCCAGCAGCCAAGAAACTAGCGGGGCCTACGAGCAGTACTTC.

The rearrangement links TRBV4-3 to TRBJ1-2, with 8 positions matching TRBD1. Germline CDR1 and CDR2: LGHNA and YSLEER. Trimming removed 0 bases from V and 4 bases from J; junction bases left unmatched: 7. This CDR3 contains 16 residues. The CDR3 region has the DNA TGCGCCAGCAGCCAAGATAGGGGCGGGACAGGCTATGGCTACACCTTC. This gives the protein CASSQDRGGTGYGYTF.

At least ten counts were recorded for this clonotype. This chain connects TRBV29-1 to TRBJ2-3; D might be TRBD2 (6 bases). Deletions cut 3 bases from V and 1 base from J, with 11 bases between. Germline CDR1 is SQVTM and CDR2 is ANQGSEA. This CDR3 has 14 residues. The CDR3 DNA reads TGCAGCGTTGACGGCGGGGAAGGCACAGATACGCAGTATTTT. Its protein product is CSVDGGEGTDTQYF.

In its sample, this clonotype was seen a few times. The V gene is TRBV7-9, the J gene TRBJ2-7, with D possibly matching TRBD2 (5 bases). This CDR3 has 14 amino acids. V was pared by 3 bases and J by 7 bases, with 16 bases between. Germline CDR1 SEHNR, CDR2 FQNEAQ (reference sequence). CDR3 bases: TGTGCCAGCAGCTTTTCCGGCGAAACGGGGGAGCAGTACTTC. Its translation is CASSFSGETGEQYF.

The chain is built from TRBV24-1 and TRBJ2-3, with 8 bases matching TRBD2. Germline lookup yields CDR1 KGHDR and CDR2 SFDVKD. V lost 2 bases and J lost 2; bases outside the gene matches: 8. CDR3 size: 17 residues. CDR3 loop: CATSDWGTSGHTDTQYF. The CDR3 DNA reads TGTGCCACCAGTGATTGGGGAACTAGCGGACACACAGATACGCAGTATTTT.

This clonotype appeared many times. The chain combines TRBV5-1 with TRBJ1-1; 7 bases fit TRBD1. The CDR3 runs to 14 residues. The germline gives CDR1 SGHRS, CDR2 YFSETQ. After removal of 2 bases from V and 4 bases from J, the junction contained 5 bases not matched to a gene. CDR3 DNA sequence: TGCGCCAGCAGCTTCAGGACAGGAGGCACTGAAGCTTTCTTT. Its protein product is CASSFRTGGTEAFF. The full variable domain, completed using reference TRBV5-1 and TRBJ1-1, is KAGVTQTPRYLIKTRGQQVTLSCSPISGHRSVSWYQQTPGQGLQFLFEYFSETQRNKGNFPGRFSGRQFSNSRSEMNVSTLELGDSALYLCASSFRTGGTEAFFGQGTRLTVV.

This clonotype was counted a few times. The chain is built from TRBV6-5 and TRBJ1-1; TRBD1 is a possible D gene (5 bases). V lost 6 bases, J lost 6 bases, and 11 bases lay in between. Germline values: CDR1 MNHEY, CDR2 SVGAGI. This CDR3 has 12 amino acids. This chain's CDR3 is CASRGQGPEAFF. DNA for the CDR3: TGTGCCAGCAGAGGCCAGGGACCTGAAGCTTTCTTT.

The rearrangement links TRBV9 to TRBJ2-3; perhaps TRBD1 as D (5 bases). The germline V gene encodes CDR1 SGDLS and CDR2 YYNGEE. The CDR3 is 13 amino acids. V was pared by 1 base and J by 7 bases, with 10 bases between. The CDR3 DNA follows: TGTGCCAGCAGCGTAAGGGGCCGGAATACGCAGTATTTT. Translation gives CASSVRGRNTQYF.

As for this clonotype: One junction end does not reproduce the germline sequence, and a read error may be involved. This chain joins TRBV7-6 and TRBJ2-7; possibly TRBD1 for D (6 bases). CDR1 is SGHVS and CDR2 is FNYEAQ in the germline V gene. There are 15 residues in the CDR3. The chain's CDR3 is CASSLASGTLYEQYF. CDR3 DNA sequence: TGTGCCAGCAGCCTAGCCTCCGGGACACTATACGAGCAGTACTTC.